These 25 T cell receptor beta chains originate from one sample sequenced in a study of blood T cell repertoires in COVID-19. Assay used: immunoSEQ multiplex PCR; TCRdb lists only in-frame clones, some missing. The data show under 300,000 clones, 80% to 90% seen once. Sequences were obtained from peripheral blood. The receptors derive from a woman aged 70 to 79 with acute or convalescent COVID-19.

Turning to this clone: Additional DNA sequences in this sample encode the identical CDR3. The rearrangement joins TRBV11-3 to TRBJ2-2, with D perhaps matching TRBD1 (5 bases). From germline, CDR1 is SGHNT and CDR2 YENEEA. This CDR3 region has 15 residues. Trimming removed 5 bases from V and 1 base from J, with 11 bases in between. CDR3 nucleotides: TGTGCCAGCAGCCTGAACAGGCAGAACACCGGGGAGCTGTTTTTT. The encoded protein is CASSLNRQNTGELFF.

The chain employs TRBV7-3 and TRBJ2-5; D is possibly TRBD2 (7 bases). CDR1 SGHTA and CDR2 FQGTGA come from the germline V gene. V lost 7 bases and J lost 7, with 19 bases in between. The CDR3 runs to 14 residues. The CDR3 DNA is TGTGCCAGCATCGACAGGACTAGGATGGCGACCCAGTACTTC. It codes for CASIDRTRMATQYF. Full variable domain (missing parts from reference TRBV7-3 and TRBJ2-5): GAGVSQTPSNKVTEKGKYVELRCDPISGHTALYWYRQSLGQGPEFLIYFQGTGAADDSGLPNDRFFAVRPEGSVSTLKIQRTERGDSAVYLCASIDRTRMATQYFGPGTRLLVL.

The chain employs TRBV18 and TRBJ2-5; a possible D gene is TRBD1 (5 bases). The CDR3 runs to 15 residues. Trimming left V 5 bases short and J 1 base short, with 14 bases between. Germline V gene data show CDR1 as KGHSH and CDR2 as LQKENI. The CDR3 DNA follows: TGTGCCAGCTCAGTCCAGGGCCCTCCCCAAGAGACCCAGTACTTC. It is translated as CASSVQGPPQETQYF.

This clone was counted only a few times. The genes are TRBV15 and TRBJ1-2, with D unclear. V shed 0 bases and J shed 7 bases, with 6 bases lying between them. CDR3 length equals 12 residues. From germline, CDR1 is LNHNV and CDR2 YYDKDF (reference sequence). Written as DNA, the CDR3 is TGTGCCACCAGCAGAGATGTGAGTGGCTACACCTTC. Protein product: CATSRDVSGYTF.

The J gene is TRBJ1-4, the V gene TRBV3-1 (or the pseudogene TRBV3-2); TRBD1 agrees at 9 bases. This CDR3 contains 17 residues. V gave up 3 bases and J gave up 0 bases; unmatched junction bases: 5. CDR1 is LGHDT, CDR2 YNNKEL, per germline (reference sequence). CDR3 region: CASSQGQGLATNEKLFF. CDR3 nucleotides: TGTGCCAGCAGCCAGGGACAGGGACTCGCAACTAATGAAAAACTGTTTTTT.

This sequence joins TRBV9 and TRBJ2-1, with 8 bases that match TRBD1. Trimming took 10 bases from V and 9 from J; bases not matched to a gene: 9. The length of the CDR3 is 12 residues. The germline V gene has CDR1 SGDLS and CDR2 YYNGEE. The CDR3 sequence is CAPGQGLCEQFF. The CDR3 DNA is TGTGCCCCTGGACAGGGCTTATGTGAGCAGTTCTTC.

This chain connects TRBV28 to TRBJ1-5, with 7 bases lining up with TRBD1. This CDR3 is 15 amino acids long. CDR1 MDHEN and CDR2 SYDVKM come from the germline V gene. After removal of 6 bases from V and 4 bases from J, the junction contained 9 bases not matched to a gene. The CDR3 DNA follows: TGTGCCAGCAGGCCCAGGGGGATGTTGAATCAGCCCCAGCATTTT. This codes for CASRPRGMLNQPQHF.

The chain is built from TRBV6-6 and TRBJ1-2; maybe TRBD1 (6 bases). The CDR3 consists of 12 residues. CDR1 is MNHNY and CDR2 is SVGAGI in the germline V gene (reference sequence). V lost 6 bases, J lost 4 bases, and 9 bases lay in between. The CDR3 reads CASRSTGYGYTF. The DNA of the CDR3 is TGTGCCAGCAGGTCGACAGGCTATGGCTACACCTTC.

The rearrangement links TRBV19 to TRBJ2-3; 7 positions match TRBD2. This CDR3 contains 14 residues. Trimming at V came to 6 bases and at J to 6 bases, leaving 9 bases not matched to a gene. CDR1 is LNHDA and CDR2 is SQIVND in the germline V gene (reference sequence). Here the CDR3 reads CASRTSLLGDTQYF. CDR3 coding DNA: TGTGCCAGTAGGACTAGCTTGTTGGGGGATACGCAGTATTTT.

This clone was observed a handful of times. The chain employs TRBV5-1 and TRBJ1-2; 8 bases line up with TRBD1. With 1 base clipped from V and 7 bases from J, the junction kept 9 bases outside the gene matches. CDR1 and CDR2 (germline): SGHRS, YFSETQ. The CDR3 runs to 15 residues. This CDR3 is CASSLLDRASLGYTF. The CDR3 region has the DNA TGCGCCAGCAGCTTGCTGGACAGGGCGAGCCTTGGCTACACCTTC. The whole variable domain, remainder taken from reference TRBV5-1 and TRBJ1-2, is KAGVTQTPRYLIKTRGQQVTLSCSPISGHRSVSWYQQTPGQGLQFLFEYFSETQRNKGNFPGRFSGRQFSNSRSEMNVSTLELGDSALYLCASSLLDRASLGYTFGSGTRLTVV.

The chain couples TRBV18 to TRBJ2-5; weak D call: TRBD2 (6 bases). Germline V gene data show CDR1 as KGHSH and CDR2 as LQKENI. The CDR3 spans 14 residues. The V and J ends lost 4 bases and 4 bases respectively, with 13 bases between them. CDR3 sequence reads: CASSQNSGGETQYF. CDR3 coding DNA: TGTGCCAGCTCACAAAACTCCGGGGGAGAGACCCAGTACTTC.

The gene calls are TRBV9 and TRBJ1-6; D possibly corresponds to TRBD1 (5 bases). In germline, CDR1 is SGDLS, CDR2 YYNGEE. The CDR3 is made up of 15 amino acids. Deletions cut 0 bases from V and 7 bases from J, with 11 bases between. The CDR3 here is CASSVGGRGNSPLHF. CDR3 coding DNA: TGTGCCAGCAGCGTAGGGGGCCGGGGGAATTCACCCCTCCACTTT.

The chain has TRBV5-1 and TRBJ1-6, with D uncertain. This CDR3 comprises 14 residues. Germline assignment: CDR1 SGHRS and CDR2 YFSETQ. V was trimmed by 0 bases and J by 6 bases, leaving 7 bases between them. In nucleotides, the CDR3 is TGCGCCAGCAGCTTGGACAGTTTTAATTCACCCCTCCACTTT. It encodes CASSLDSFNSPLHF.

CDR3 sequence: CAWSVGGEQFF. The CDR3 DNA sequence: TGTGCCTGGAGTGTCGGCGGGGAGCAGTTCTTC. The rearrangement links TRBV30 to TRBJ2-1, with D possibly being TRBD2 (5 bases). CDR3 length: 11 amino acids. Trimming removed 0 bases from V and 10 bases from J, with 7 bases in between. The germline V gene has CDR1 GTSNPN and CDR2 SVGIG (reference sequence).

The chain joins TRBV5-1 to TRBJ2-4; D may be TRBD2 (5 bases). The germline gives CDR1 SGHRS, CDR2 YFSETQ. The V end was cut by 5 bases, the J end by 6 bases, with 15 bases between. This CDR3 is 14 amino acids long. DNA of the CDR3: TGCGCCAGCAGGTCCGATCCCCTAGCAAACATTCAGTACTTC. Protein product: CASRSDPLANIQYF. Drawing the rest from reference TRBV5-1 and TRBJ2-4, the complete variable domain is KAGVTQTPRYLIKTRGQQVTLSCSPISGHRSVSWYQQTPGQGLQFLFEYFSETQRNKGNFPGRFSGRQFSNSRSEMNVSTLELGDSALYLCASRSDPLANIQYFGAGTRLSVL.

A remark on this clone: This CDR3 is also generated by other DNA sequences in the sample. The chain carries TRBV12-3 or TRBV12-4 and TRBJ2-2; D unclear. The CDR3 has 13 amino acids. The V gene lost 4 bases and the J gene lost 2 bases, with 5 bases spanning the gap. In DNA form, the CDR3 reads TGTGCCAGCAGTTCCTCCAACACCGGGGAGCTGTTTTTT. Protein: CASSSSNTGELFF.

This clone was detected only once. This sequence joins TRBV4-2 and TRBJ2-1; 10 bases line up with TRBD2. The CDR3 spans 17 residues. Germline CDR1 and CDR2: LGHNA and YNFKEQ. Trimming took 0 bases from V and 8 from J; bases not matched to a gene: 10. The CDR3, as DNA: TGTGCCAGCAGCCAAGAGAGGAGCGGGGGGGCGACACATGAGCAGTTCTTC. As protein: CASSQERSGGATHEQFF.

This sequence joins TRBV2 and TRBJ2-2; TRBD1 matches 10 bases. The CDR3 is made up of 13 amino acids. J was trimmed by 6 bases and V by 6 bases; bases with no gene match: 1. Germline CDR1 SNHLY, CDR2 FYNNEI. As DNA, the CDR3 is TGTGCCAGCAGGGGACAGGGGTCCGGGGAGCTGTTTTTT. Its protein product is CASRGQGSGELFF.

In its sample, this clone was seen once. The chain recombines TRBV27 with TRBJ1-1, with 8 bases lining up with TRBD1. V dropped 5 bases and J dropped 5; count of bases not matched to a gene: 7. Germline values: CDR1 MNHEY, CDR2 SMNVEV (reference sequence). This CDR3 region has 14 residues. This CDR3 is CASSPRGRWTEAFF. The CDR3 nucleotides are TGTGCCAGCAGTCCCAGGGGGCGGTGGACTGAAGCTTTCTTT.

The chain employs TRBV3-1 (or the pseudogene TRBV3-2) and TRBJ2-7; D is possibly TRBD1 (6 bases). This CDR3 has 13 residues. Germline V lookup: CDR1 LGHDT, CDR2 YNNKEL (reference sequence). The V end was cut by 1 base, the J end by 4 bases, with 8 bases between. In nucleotides, the CDR3 is TGTGCCAGCAGCCAAGCCAGGGGATACGAGCAGTACTTC. Protein product: CASSQARGYEQYF.

The CDR3 region has the DNA TGTGCCAGCAGTTACCCAGGACAGGTGACTTCACCCCTCCACTTT. It encodes CASSYPGQVTSPLHF. V is TRBV6-5 and J is TRBJ1-6; 7 positions agree with TRBD1. V shed 2 bases, J shed 9 bases, and the junction held 7 bases outside the gene matches. The length of the CDR3 is 15 residues. Germline CDR1 MNHEY, CDR2 SVGAGI.

This CDR3 is CASSKILGQGNYGYTF. CDR3 nucleotide sequence: TGTGCCAGCAGTAAAATACTCGGACAGGGGAACTATGGCTACACCTTC. The chain has TRBV28 and TRBJ1-2, with 9 bases aligning to TRBD1. CDR1 MDHEN and CDR2 SYDVKM come from the germline V gene. The length of the CDR3 is 16 residues. After removal of 5 bases from V and 2 bases from J, the junction contained 9 bases not matched to a gene.

Concerning this clone itself: Other nucleotide sequences from this sample produce the same CDR3. The chain uses TRBV19 and TRBJ1-6, with TRBD1 matching over 7 bases. The CDR3 is 14 amino acids. Trimming cost V 3 bases and J 10 bases; bases outside gene matches: 6. Germline CDR1 LNHDA, CDR2 SQIVND (reference sequence). As DNA, the CDR3 is TGTGCCAGTAGTATCACAGGGGTCGAATCACCCCTCCACTTT. Protein: CASSITGVESPLHF.

The chain links TRBV29-1 to TRBJ1-2, with 7 bases identical to TRBD1. The CDR3 sequence is 13 residues long. CDR1 is SQVTM and CDR2 is ANQGSEA in the germline V gene. Trimming removed 6 bases from V and 2 bases from J; junction bases left unmatched: 6. The chain's CDR3 is CSVETGWNYGYTF. The CDR3 DNA reads as TGCAGCGTAGAGACAGGGTGGAACTATGGCTACACCTTC.

The CDR3 loop is CASSPNRGMNTEAFF. DNA for the CDR3: TGCGCCAGCAGCCCAAACAGGGGGATGAACACTGAAGCTTTCTTT. The chain carries TRBV5-1 and TRBJ1-1, with 8 positions matching TRBD1. The CDR3 totals 15 residues. Germline V gene data show CDR1 as SGHRS and CDR2 as YFSETQ. The trim removed 4 bases at V and 0 bases at J, leaving 5 bases unmatched.